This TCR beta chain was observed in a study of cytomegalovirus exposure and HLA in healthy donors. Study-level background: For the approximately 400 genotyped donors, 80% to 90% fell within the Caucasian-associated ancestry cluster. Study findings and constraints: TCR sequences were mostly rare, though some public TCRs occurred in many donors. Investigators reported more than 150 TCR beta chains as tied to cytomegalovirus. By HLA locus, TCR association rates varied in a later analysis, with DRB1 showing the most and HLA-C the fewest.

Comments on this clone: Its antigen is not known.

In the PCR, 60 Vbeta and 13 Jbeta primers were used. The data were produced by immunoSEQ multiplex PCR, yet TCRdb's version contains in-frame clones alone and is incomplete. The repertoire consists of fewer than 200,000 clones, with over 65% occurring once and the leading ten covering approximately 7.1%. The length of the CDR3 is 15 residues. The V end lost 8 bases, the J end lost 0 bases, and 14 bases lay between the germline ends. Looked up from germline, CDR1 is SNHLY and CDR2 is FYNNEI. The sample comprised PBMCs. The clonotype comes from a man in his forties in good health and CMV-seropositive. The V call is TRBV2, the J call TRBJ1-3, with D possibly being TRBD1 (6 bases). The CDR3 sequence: CASGAGVSSGNTIYF. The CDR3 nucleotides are TGTGCCAGCGGGGCAGGGGTGAGCTCTGGAAACACCATATATTTT. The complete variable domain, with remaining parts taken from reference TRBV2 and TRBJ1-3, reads EPEVTQTPSHQVTQMGQEVILRCVPISNHLYFYWYRQILGQKVEFLVSFYNNEISEKSEIFDDQFSVERPDGSNFTLKIRSTKLEDSAMYFCASGAGVSSGNTIYFGEGSWLTVV.